This T cell receptor (beta chain) was sequenced in a study of cytomegalovirus exposure and HLA in healthy donors. Study observations and caveats: Cytomegalovirus status, reportedly, was diagnosed with high specificity and sensitivity by the classifier. Generally TCR sequences proved uncommon, though certain public TCRs appeared in numerous donors.

Trimming shortened V by 0 bases and J by 11 bases, and 10 bases separated the two germline ends. Germline loops: CDR1 SGHDN, CDR2 FVKESK. CDR3 length equals 12 residues. 13 Jbeta primers and 60 Vbeta primers were used for the PCR. In the original processing: Among the unique TCR beta chains that a later analysis counted, about 81 million in all, approximately 12 million were shared. Libraries were prepared by immunoSEQ multiplex PCR; TCRdb keeps only in-frame clonotypes and omits some of them. For V, J and clone size, that table is used; D and trimming come from the DNA. The table includes 150,000 to 200,000 clones, roughly 80% detected once. This clone was recorded a few times. Its matching antigen is unknown.

Sequences were obtained from PBMCs. The chain joins TRBV14 to TRBJ1-2; D unclear. The clonotype comes from a man aged 45-60 years in good health and CMV-seronegative. The CDR3 region is CASSQDIRYYTF. The CDR3, as DNA: TGTGCCAGCAGCCAAGATATACGCTATTACACCTTC.